This entry is about one T cell receptor beta chain. TCRdb reanalyzed the 5' RACE reads, giving one entry per CDR3 protein sequence and no DNA. Recorded for this sample: roughly 150,000 distinct CDR3 sequences. The V gene's germline CDR1 is LGHDT and CDR2 YNNKEL (reference sequence). This CDR3 contains 17 residues. The record originates from a study of T cells expressing NK-cell markers. Sequenced sample: blood T cells: a sorted CD56 or NKG2C T cell subset, CD4+ or CD8+ T cells, or bulk PBMC T cells (not recorded which). This clonotype originated in a woman aged 18 to 75 in good health. This chain links TRBV3-1 with TRBJ2-5; with no DNA, the TCRdb D assignment of TRBD1 cannot be verified. The CDR3 spells CASSQLGAGGTQETQYF.